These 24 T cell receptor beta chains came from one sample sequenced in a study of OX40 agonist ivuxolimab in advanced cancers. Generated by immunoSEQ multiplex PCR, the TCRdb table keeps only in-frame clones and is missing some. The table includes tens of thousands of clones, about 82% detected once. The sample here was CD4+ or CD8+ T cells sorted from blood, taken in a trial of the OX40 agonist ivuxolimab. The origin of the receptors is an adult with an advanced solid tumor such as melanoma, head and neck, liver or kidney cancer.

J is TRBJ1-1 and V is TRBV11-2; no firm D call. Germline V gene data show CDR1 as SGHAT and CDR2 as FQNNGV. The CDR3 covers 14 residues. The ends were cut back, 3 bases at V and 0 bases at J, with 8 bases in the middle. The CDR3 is CASSFGRLNTEAFF. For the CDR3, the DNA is TGTGCCAGCAGCTTCGGCAGACTGAACACTGAAGCTTTCTTT.

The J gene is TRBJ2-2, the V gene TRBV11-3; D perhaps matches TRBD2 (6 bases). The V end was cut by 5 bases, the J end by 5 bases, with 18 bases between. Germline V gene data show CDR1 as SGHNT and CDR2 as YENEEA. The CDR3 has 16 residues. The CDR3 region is CASSIISGVQTGELFF. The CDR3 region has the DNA TGTGCCAGCAGCATTATTTCGGGGGTCCAGACCGGGGAGCTGTTTTTT.

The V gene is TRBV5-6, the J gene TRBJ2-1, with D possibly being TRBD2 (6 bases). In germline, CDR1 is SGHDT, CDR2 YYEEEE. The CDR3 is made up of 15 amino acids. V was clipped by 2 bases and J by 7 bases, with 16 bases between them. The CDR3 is CASSFWGVRENEQFF. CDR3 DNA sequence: TGTGCCAGCAGCTTTTGGGGGGTCAGGGAAAATGAGCAGTTCTTC. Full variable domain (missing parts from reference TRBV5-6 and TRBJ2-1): DAGVTQSPTHLIKTRGQQVTLRCSPKSGHDTVSWYQQALGQGPQFIFQYYEEEERQRGNFPDRFSGHQFPNYSSELNVNALLLGDSALYLCASSFWGVRENEQFFGPGTRLTVL.

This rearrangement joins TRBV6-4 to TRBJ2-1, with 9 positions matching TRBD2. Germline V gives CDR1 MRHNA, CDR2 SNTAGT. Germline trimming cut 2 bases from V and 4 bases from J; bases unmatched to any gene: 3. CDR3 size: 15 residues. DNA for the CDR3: TGTGCCAGCAGTGACGCGGGGGGGGCTTACAATGAGCAGTTCTTC. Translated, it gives CASSDAGGAYNEQFF.

CDR3 bases: TGTGCCAGCAGCCAAGAAACATTTTTGAAGGCCGAGCAGTACTTC. Amino acid sequence: CASSQETFLKAEQYF. This chain connects TRBV4-2 to TRBJ2-7, with unresolved D. The CDR3 length is 15 residues. V was cut by 0 bases and J by 6 bases, with 15 bases left in between. Per the germline V gene, CDR1 is LGHNA and CDR2 is YNFKEQ.

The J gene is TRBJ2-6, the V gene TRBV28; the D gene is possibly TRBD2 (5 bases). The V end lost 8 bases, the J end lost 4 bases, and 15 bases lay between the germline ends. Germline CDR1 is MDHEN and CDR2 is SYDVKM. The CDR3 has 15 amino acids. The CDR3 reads CASLQPGSGANVLTF. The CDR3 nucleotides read TGTGCCAGCCTTCAGCCGGGGTCCGGGGCCAACGTCCTGACTTTC.

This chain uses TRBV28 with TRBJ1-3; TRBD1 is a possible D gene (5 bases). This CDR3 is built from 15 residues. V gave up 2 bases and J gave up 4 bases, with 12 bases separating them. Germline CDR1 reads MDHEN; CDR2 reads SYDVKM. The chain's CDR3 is CASSLGGTAGNTIYF. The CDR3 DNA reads TGTGCCAGCAGTTTAGGGGGGACGGCCGGAAACACCATATATTTT. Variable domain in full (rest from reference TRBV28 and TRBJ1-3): DVKVTQSSRYLVKRTGEKVFLECVQDMDHENMFWYRQDPGLGLRLIYFSYDVKMKEKGDIPEGYSVSREKKERFSLILESASTNQTSMYLCASSLGGTAGNTIYFGEGSWLTVV.

This chain's CDR3 is CASRVTNTEAFF. The CDR3, as DNA: TGTGCCAGCAGGGTGACGAACACTGAAGCTTTCTTT. The chain links TRBV7-9 to TRBJ1-1; D not resolved. V was trimmed by 6 bases and J by 1 base, leaving 6 bases between them. From germline, CDR1 is SEHNR and CDR2 FQNEAQ (reference sequence). CDR3 size: 12 residues. Based on the CDR3 plus reference TRBV7-9 and TRBJ1-1, the full variable domain is DTGVSQNPRHKITKRGQNVTFRCDPISEHNRLYWYRQTLGQGPEFLTYFQNEAQLEKSRLLSDRFSAERPKGSFSTLEIQRTEQGDSAMYLCASRVTNTEAFFGQGTRLTVV.

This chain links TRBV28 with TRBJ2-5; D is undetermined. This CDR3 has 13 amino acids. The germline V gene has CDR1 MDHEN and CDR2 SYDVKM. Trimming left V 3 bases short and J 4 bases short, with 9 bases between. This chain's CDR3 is CASSFSVLETQYF. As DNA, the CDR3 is TGTGCCAGCAGTTTTTCGGTCCTAGAGACCCAGTACTTC.

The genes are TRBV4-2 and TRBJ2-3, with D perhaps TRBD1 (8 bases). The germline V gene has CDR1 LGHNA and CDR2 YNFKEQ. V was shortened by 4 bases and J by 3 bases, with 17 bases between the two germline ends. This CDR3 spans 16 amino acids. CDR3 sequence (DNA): TGTGCCAGCAGCCGGGGGGGGACAGGTAGGACAGATACGCAGTATTTT. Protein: CASSRGGTGRTDTQYF.

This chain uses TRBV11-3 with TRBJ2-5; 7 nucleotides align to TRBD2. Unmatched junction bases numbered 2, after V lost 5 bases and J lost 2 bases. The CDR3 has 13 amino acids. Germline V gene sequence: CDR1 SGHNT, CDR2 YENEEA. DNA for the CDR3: TGTGCCAGCAGCCCGGGGGGACAAGAGACCCAGTACTTC. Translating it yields CASSPGGQETQYF.

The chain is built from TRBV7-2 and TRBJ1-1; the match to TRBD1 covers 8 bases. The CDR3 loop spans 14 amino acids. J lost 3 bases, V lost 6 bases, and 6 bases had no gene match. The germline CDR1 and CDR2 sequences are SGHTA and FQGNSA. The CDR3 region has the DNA TGTGCCAGCAGTTACGACAGGGGATACACTGAAGCTTTCTTT. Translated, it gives CASSYDRGYTEAFF. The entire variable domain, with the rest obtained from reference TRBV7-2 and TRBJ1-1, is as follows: GAGVSQSPSNKVTEKGKDVELRCDPISGHTALYWYRQSLGQGLEFLIYFQGNSAPDKSGLPSDRFSAERTGGSVSTLTIQRTQQEDSAVYLCASSYDRGYTEAFFGQGTRLTVV.

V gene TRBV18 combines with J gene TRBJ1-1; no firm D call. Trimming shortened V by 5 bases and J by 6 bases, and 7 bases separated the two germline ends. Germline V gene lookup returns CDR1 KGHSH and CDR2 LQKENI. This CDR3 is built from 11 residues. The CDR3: CASSTSAEAFF. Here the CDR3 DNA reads TGTGCCAGCTCAACCAGCGCTGAAGCTTTCTTT.

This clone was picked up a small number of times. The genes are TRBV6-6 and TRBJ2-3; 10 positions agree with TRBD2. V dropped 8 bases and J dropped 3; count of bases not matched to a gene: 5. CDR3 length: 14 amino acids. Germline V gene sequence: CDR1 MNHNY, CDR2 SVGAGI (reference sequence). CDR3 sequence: CASSSGGGTDTQYF. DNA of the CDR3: TGTGCCAGCTCGAGCGGGGGGGGAACAGATACGCAGTATTTT.

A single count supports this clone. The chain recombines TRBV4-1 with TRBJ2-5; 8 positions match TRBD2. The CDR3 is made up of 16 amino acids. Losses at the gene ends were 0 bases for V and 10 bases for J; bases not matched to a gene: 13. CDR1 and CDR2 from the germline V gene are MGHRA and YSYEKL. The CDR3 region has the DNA TGCGCCAGCAGCCAAGAGCACCTAGCGGGTAATTCCATCCAGTACTTC. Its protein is CASSQEHLAGNSIQYF.

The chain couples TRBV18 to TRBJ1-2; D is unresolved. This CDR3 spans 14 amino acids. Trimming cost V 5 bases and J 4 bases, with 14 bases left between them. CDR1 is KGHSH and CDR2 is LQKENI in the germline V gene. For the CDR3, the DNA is TGTGCCAGCTCAGGTCCAGAGGGAAGCTATGGCTACACCTTC. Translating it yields CASSGPEGSYGYTF.

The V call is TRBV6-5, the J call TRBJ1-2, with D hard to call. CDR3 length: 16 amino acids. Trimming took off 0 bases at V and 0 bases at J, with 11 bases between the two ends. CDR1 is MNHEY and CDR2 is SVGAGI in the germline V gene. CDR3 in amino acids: CASSYSNRPSNYGYTF. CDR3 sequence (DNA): TGTGCCAGCAGTTACTCGAACCGGCCGTCTAACTATGGCTACACCTTC.

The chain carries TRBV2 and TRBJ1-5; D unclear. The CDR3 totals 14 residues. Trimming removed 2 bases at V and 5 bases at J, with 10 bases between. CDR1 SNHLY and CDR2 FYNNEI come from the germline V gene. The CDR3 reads CASSESQAYQPQHF. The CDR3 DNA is TGTGCCAGCAGTGAATCCCAGGCCTATCAGCCCCAGCATTTT.

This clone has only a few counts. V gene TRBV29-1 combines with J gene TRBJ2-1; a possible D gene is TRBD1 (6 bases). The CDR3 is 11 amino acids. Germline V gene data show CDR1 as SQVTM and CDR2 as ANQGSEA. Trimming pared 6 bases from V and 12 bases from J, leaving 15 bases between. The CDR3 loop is CSVSQGLVQFF. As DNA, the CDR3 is TGCAGCGTCTCGCAGGGGTTAGTGCAGTTCTTC.

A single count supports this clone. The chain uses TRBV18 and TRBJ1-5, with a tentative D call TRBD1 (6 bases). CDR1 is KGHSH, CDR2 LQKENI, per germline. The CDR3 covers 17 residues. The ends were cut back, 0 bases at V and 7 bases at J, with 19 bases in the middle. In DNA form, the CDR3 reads TGTGCCAGCTCACCACCCCTCTGGACAGACACTAGACAGCCCCAGCATTTT. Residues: CASSPPLWTDTRQPQHF.

The CDR3 loop is CASRDGLAGGWDTQYF. CDR3 DNA: TGTGCCAGCAGGGATGGGCTAGCGGGAGGTTGGGATACGCAGTATTTT. V usage is TRBV6-6 and J usage is TRBJ2-3; TRBD2 matches at 11 bases. Per the germline V gene, CDR1 is MNHNY and CDR2 is SVGAGI (reference sequence). The CDR3 has 16 residues. The trim removed 6 bases at V and 6 bases at J, leaving 11 bases unmatched.

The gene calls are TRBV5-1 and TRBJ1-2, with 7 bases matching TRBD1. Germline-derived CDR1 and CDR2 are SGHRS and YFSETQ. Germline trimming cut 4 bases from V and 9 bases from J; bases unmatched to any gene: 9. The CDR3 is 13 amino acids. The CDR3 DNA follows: TGCGCCAGCAGCCCCGGGACAGTCCTGAGCTACACCTTC. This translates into CASSPGTVLSYTF.

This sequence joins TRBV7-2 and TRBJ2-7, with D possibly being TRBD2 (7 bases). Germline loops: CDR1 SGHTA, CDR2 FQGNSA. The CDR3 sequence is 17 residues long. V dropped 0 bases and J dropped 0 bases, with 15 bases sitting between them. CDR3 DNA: TGTGCCAGCAGCTTAGCGAGAGGGGGGGGAGACTCCTACGAGCAGTACTTC. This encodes CASSLARGGGDSYEQYF.

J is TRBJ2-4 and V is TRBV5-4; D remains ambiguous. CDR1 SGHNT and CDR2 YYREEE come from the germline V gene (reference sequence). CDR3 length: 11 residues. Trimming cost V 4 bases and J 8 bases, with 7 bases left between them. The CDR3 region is CASSAQDIQYF. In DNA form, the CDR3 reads TGTGCCAGCAGCGCCCAGGACATTCAGTACTTC.